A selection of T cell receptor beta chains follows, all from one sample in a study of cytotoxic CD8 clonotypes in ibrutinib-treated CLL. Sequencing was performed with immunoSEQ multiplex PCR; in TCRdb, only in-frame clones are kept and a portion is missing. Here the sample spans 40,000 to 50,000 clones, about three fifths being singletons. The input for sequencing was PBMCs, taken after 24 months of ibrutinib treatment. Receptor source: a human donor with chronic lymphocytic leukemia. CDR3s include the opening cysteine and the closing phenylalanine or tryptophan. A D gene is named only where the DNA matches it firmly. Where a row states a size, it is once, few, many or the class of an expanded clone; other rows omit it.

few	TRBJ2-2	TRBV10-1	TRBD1	TGCGCCAGCAGCATACTGGAGACAGGGGTGAACACCGGGGAGCTGTTTTTT	CASSILETGVNTGELFF
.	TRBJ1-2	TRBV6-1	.	TGTGCCAGCAGTGAAAGTTGGGGATCTAACTATGGCTACACCTTC	CASSESWGSNYGYTF
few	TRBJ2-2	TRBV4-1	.	TGCGCCAGCAGCCAAGGGGGGGACACCGGGGAGCTGTTTTTT	CASSQGGDTGELFF
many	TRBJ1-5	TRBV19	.	TGTGCCAGTAGTATCGAACGGTTCAATCAGCCCCAGCATTTT	CASSIERFNQPQHF
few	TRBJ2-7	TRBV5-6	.	TGTGCCAGCAGCTTGGACCACGAGCAGTACTTC	CASSLDHEQYF
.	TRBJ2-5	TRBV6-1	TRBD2	TGTGCCAGCAGTGAAGGGCTAGCGGGGGAAGAGACCCAGTACTTC	CASSEGLAGEETQYF
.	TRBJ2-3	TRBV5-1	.	TGCGCCAGCAGCTTGGTACAGAACACAGATACGCAGTATTTT	CASSLVQNTDTQYF
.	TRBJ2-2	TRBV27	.	TGTGCCAGCAGTGTAACACAGGGCGGCGGGGAGCTGTTTTTT	CASSVTQGGGELFF
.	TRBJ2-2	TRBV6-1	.	TGTGCCAGCAGAGGTCAGGTTCTCAACACCGGGGAGCTGTTTTTT	CASRGQVLNTGELFF
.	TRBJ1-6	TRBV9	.	TGTGCCAGCAGCGTCCGGGACGATTCACCCCTCCACTTT	CASSVRDDSPLHF
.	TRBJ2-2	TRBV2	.	TGTGCCACCCAGTCCAGCGTACTCACCGGGGAGCTGTTTTTT	CATQSSVLTGELFF
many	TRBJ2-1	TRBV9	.	TGTGCCAGCAGCATAGAAGGGTTTAGTTCCTACAATGAGCAGTTCTTC	CASSIEGFSSYNEQFF
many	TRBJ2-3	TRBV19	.	TGTGCCAGTAGTTACCGTCCGGATACGCAGTATTTT	CASSYRPDTQYF
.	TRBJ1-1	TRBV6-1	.	TGTGCCAGCAGTCGAGGCATGAACACTGAAGCTTTCTTT	CASSRGMNTEAFF
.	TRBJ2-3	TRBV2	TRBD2	TGTGCCAGCACCGGTGGGCGGGGGAGCACAGATACGCAGTATTTT	CASTGGRGSTDTQYF
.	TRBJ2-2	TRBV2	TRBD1	TGTGCCAGCAATCGACAGGGAGCCACCGGGGAGCTGTTTTTT	CASNRQGATGELFF
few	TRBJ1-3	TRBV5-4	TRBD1	TGTGCCAGCAGCCCGCCTCAGGGGGCGGGAGGAAACACCATATATTTT	CASSPPQGAGGNTIYF
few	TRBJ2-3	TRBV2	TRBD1	TGTGCCACCGCACAGGGGGCGAGGACAGATACGCAGTATTTT	CATAQGARTDTQYF
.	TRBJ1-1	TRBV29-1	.	TGCAGCGTTGGACAGATGAACACTGAAGCTTTCTTT	CSVGQMNTEAFF
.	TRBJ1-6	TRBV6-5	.	TGTGCCAGCAGTTACTCTGGACCTGACCTTAATTCACCCCTCCACTTT	CASSYSGPDLNSPLHF
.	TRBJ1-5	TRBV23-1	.	TGCGCCAGGATCCTTGGACACACGGGTCAGCCCCAGCATTTT	CARILGHTGQPQHF
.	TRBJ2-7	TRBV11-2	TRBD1	TGTGCCAGCAGCTTAGCGGGACAGGCGCCCGAGCAGTACTTC	CASSLAGQAPEQYF
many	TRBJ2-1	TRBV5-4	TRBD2	TGTGCCAGCAGGACTAGCGGGGGGGCCTCCTACAATGAGCAGTTCTTC	CASRTSGGASYNEQFF
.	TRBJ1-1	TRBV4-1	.	TGCGCCAGCAGCTACCAGACGGAGAACACTGAAGCTTTCTTT	CASSYQTENTEAFF
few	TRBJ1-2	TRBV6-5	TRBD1	TGTGCCAGCAGTCCGGGGACAGACTCTAACTATGGCTACACCTTC	CASSPGTDSNYGYTF
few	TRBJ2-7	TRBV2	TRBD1	TGTGCCAGCAGGAACCAGGGGGCGTACTACGAGCAGTACTTC	CASRNQGAYYEQYF
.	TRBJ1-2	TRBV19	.	TGTGCCAGTACCGTGGGCCAAGGGAGAGGCTACACCTTC	CASTVGQGRGYTF
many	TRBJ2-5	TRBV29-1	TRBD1	TGCAGCGTTGTCAGGGGGCGTGGGGAGACCCAGTACTTC	CSVVRGRGETQYF
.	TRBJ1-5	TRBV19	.	TGTGCCAGTAGTATAAATTGGGATCAGCCCCAGCATTTT	CASSINWDQPQHF
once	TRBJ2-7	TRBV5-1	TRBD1	TGCGCCAGCAGAAGGGGACAGACAGCCTACGAGCAGTACTTC	CASRRGQTAYEQYF
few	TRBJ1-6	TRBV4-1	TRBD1	TGCGCCAGCAGCCAAGGGCAGGGGGATTCACCCCTCCACTTT	CASSQGQGDSPLHF
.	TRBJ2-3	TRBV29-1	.	TGCAGCGTTGAGTCACCGATAAAGATGGATACGCAGTATTTT	CSVESPIKMDTQYF
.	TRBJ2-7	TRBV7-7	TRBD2	TGTGCCAGCAGTTCTAGCGGGGTAGTGTACGAGCAGTACTTC	CASSSSGVVYEQYF
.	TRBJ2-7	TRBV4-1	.	TGCGCCAGCAGCCCCACGAACAGCTACGAGCAGTACTTC	CASSPTNSYEQYF
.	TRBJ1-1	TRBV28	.	TGTGCCAGCAGTTTATTCGGGGTTGGGGACACTGAAGCTTTCTTT	CASSLFGVGDTEAFF
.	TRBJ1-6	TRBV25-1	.	TGTGCCAGCAGTGAAGGGAATTCACCCCTCCACTTT	CASSEGNSPLHF
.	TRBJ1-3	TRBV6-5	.	TGTGCCAGCAGTTTAGGCCCTCTATCCTCTGGAAACACCATATATTTT	CASSLGPLSSGNTIYF
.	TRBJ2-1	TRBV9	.	TGTGCCAGCAGCGTAGGGCAGGGGCTCTTGTCCTACAATGAGCAGTTCTTC	CASSVGQGLLSYNEQFF
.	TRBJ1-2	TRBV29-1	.	TGCAGCGTTGAACGACAGGTCAGCTACACCTTC	CSVERQVSYTF
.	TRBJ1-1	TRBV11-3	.	TGTGCCAGCAGCTCCGGGAATACGAACACTGAAGCTTTCTTT	CASSSGNTNTEAFF
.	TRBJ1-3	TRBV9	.	TGTGCCAGCAGCGTAGCTAGCTCTGGAAACACCATATATTTT	CASSVASSGNTIYF
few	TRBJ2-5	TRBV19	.	TGTGCCAGTAGAGAGGGACAAGAGACCCAGTACTTC	CASREGQETQYF
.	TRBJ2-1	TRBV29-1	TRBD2	TGCAGCGCTCGGACTAGCGGGGGGCTCGGGAATGAGCAGTTCTTC	CSARTSGGLGNEQFF
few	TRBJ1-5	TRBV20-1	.	TGCAGTGCGATACAGGGAGGGCCCCAGCATTTT	CSAIQGGPQHF
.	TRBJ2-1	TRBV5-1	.	TGCGCCAGCAGCTTGATGGCGTCCGCGAACAATGAGCAGTTCTTC	CASSLMASANNEQFF
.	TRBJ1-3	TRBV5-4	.	TGTGCCAGCAGCTTGGGCGGCAGGGCTGGAAACACCATATATTTT	CASSLGGRAGNTIYF
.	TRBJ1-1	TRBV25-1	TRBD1	TGTGCCAGCAGTGCTCAGACAGGGACTGAAGCTTTCTTT	CASSAQTGTEAFF
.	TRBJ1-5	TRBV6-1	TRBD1	TGTGCCAGCACTGTGACAGGGGCGGGCAATCAGCCCCAGCATTTT	CASTVTGAGNQPQHF